This T cell receptor beta chain emerged from a study of a mutant IDH1 vaccine in newly diagnosed glioma. Study-wide background: The patients were given eight vaccinations, one each in weeks 1, 3, 5, 7, 11, 15, 19 and 23.

This table comes from immunoSEQ multiplex PCR, and its TCRdb copy is limited to in-frame clones, with some not included. This table holds approximately 11,000 clones, over 75% found once. Regarding the study as a whole: The study observed vaccine-induced immune responses in roughly 93% of patients.

Germline V gene data show CDR1 as KGHSH and CDR2 as LQKENI. Trimming took 0 bases from V and 7 from J, leaving 9 bases between them. The CDR3 covers 13 residues. On this clone: Its antigen is undetermined.

Regarding time point: week 5, during vaccination. The study gave 300 ug of mutant IDH1 20-mer peptide per vaccine dose, with topical imiquimod. V gene TRBV18 combines with J gene TRBJ1-1, with unresolved D. The sequence was obtained from a woman in her thirties or forties with glioma. Some clones in this sample may be carry-over from other donors' samples. The specimen was PBMCs, collected from a glioma patient whose treatment included an IDH1 peptide vaccine. The CDR3 region has the DNA TGTGCCAGCTCACCACCAGGCGACTATGAAGCTTTCTTT. Its protein is CASSPPGDYEAFF.